The 28 T cell receptor beta chains presented below share a single source sample, sequenced in a study of blood T cells in healthy people across ages. A second PCR, run for roughly 7 to 11 cycles, used a sample-barcoded 5' primer plus a J-beta primer mix. One entry per CDR3 protein results from TCRdb running MiXCR on the 5' RACE reads. The sample yields hundreds of thousands of distinct CDR3 sequences, roughly three fifths seen once. The sequenced sample consisted of blood. Receptor source: a man aged 35-49 years in good health.

This clonotype was observed a handful of times. The rearrangement joins TRBV15 to TRBJ2-5; D may be TRBD1 (5 bases). The germline V gene encodes CDR1 LNHNV and CDR2 YYDKDF (reference sequence). V lost 6 bases and J lost 11, with 28 bases in between. CDR3 length equals 16 residues. CDR3 DNA: TGTGCCACCAGAGGCTCGTGGGGCACGGCGCAGGATGAGCAGTACTTC. It translates to CATRGSWGTAQDEQYF.

The rearrangement joins TRBV5-1 to TRBJ2-5; 12 bases agree with TRBD2. Germline assignment: CDR1 SGHRS and CDR2 YFSETQ. There are 17 residues in the CDR3. Trimming removed 0 bases from V and 2 bases from J; junction bases left unmatched: 5. For the CDR3, the DNA is TGCGCCAGCAGCTTGGGACTAGCGGGGGCCAGACAAGAGACCCAGTACTTC. It translates to CASSLGLAGARQETQYF.

A few counts support this clonotype. The rearrangement joins TRBV20-1 to TRBJ1-1, with a possible D match to TRBD1 (5 bases). This CDR3 is 12 amino acids long. Germline assignment: CDR1 DFQATT and CDR2 SNEGSKA (reference sequence). With 4 bases removed from V and 4 bases from J, the gap between germline ends came to 10 bases. CDR3 coding DNA: TGCAGTGCTACCCGGGACCCCACTGAAGCTTTCTTT. Protein: CSATRDPTEAFF.

This clonotype came up once. J is TRBJ2-3 and V is TRBV28; D may be TRBD1 (5 bases). V was shortened by 4 bases and J by 1 base, with 12 bases between the two germline ends. Germline V gene lookup returns CDR1 MDHEN and CDR2 SYDVKM. The CDR3 is 15 amino acids. The CDR3 DNA follows: TGTGCCAGCAGTTCAGGGTCTCCGGGCACAGATACGCAGTATTTT. Amino acids: CASSSGSPGTDTQYF.

The CDR3 DNA reads as TGCAGCATGAGGGACAGGGGAGCCACTGAAGCTTTCTTT. Its protein product is CSMRDRGATEAFF. The chain employs TRBV29-1 and TRBJ1-1; the match to TRBD1 covers 10 bases. J lost 4 bases, V lost 8 bases, and 7 bases had no gene match. Germline CDR1 is SQVTM and CDR2 is ANQGSEA. The CDR3 spans 13 residues.

The CDR3 region is CASTLNPTLVRNEQFF. Here the CDR3 DNA reads TGTGCCAGCACCCTAAACCCGACCCTCGTGAGGAATGAGCAGTTCTTC. This chain connects TRBV6-6 to TRBJ2-1; D is ambiguous. The CDR3 consists of 16 residues. The V gene lost 7 bases and the J gene lost 7 bases, with 23 bases spanning the gap. CDR1 and CDR2 (germline): MNHNY, SVGAGI (reference sequence).

The chain couples TRBV5-1 to TRBJ2-1; 9 bases are shared with TRBD2. The trim removed 2 bases at V and 4 bases at J, leaving 7 bases unmatched. This CDR3 has 16 residues. Germline lookup yields CDR1 SGHRS and CDR2 YFSETQ. The CDR3, as DNA: TGCGCCAGCAGCTTTCTAGCGGGATCGGAATACAATGAGCAGTTCTTC. Protein sequence: CASSFLAGSEYNEQFF.

The chain combines TRBV27 with TRBJ2-5; D tentatively fits TRBD1 or TRBD2 (5 bases each). The CDR3 runs 15 residues. The V gene's germline CDR1 is MNHEY and CDR2 SMNVEV (reference sequence). Trimming pared 5 bases from V and 5 bases from J, leaving 18 bases between. Here the CDR3 reads CASSLPGPLKETQYF. The DNA of the CDR3 is TGTGCCAGCAGTCTACCGGGACCACTGAAGGAGACCCAGTACTTC.

The V call is TRBV12-3 or TRBV12-4, the J call TRBJ1-2; maybe TRBD1 (6 bases). This CDR3 comprises 17 residues. V was clipped by 3 bases and J by 4 bases, with 21 bases between them. The CDR3 region is CASSFLGSGGGIYGYTF. The CDR3 DNA is TGTGCCAGCAGTTTTCTGGGGTCGGGGGGCGGCATCTATGGCTACACCTTC.

In the case of this clonotype: At one boundary the junction diverges from the germline segment, which might be a read error. The chain has TRBV7-2 and TRBJ2-4; D not resolved. The tail of the sequence fits TRBJ2-7 better, so the J call may be wrong. Germline CDR1 SGHTA, CDR2 FQGNSA. There are 13 residues in the CDR3. The DNA of the CDR3 is TGTGCCGGCAGCCGCGACTTGCGATACGAGCAGTACTTC. Protein: CAGSRDLRYEQYF.

J is TRBJ2-7 and V is TRBV7-2; TRBD1 agrees at 9 bases. CDR1 and CDR2 from the germline V gene are SGHTA and FQGNSA. Germline trimming cut 5 bases from V and 3 bases from J; bases unmatched to any gene: 8. This CDR3 contains 15 residues. DNA of the CDR3: TGTGCCAGCAGCCGAACGGACAGGGGCGGCTACGAGCAGTACTTC. Translation gives CASSRTDRGGYEQYF.

The sample holds a few counts of this clonotype. This chain joins TRBV4-2 and TRBJ2-3; 8 bases match TRBD2. Trimming took 1 base from V and 2 from J; bases not matched to a gene: 5. Germline CDR1 LGHNA, CDR2 YNFKEQ. CDR3 size: 16 residues. CDR3 residues: CASSQVSGGNTDTQYF. The CDR3 DNA sequence: TGTGCCAGCAGCCAAGTAAGCGGGGGAAACACAGATACGCAGTATTTT.

The genes are TRBV28 and TRBJ2-1, with 8 bases matching TRBD1. With V trimmed by 6 bases and J by 15 bases, 7 bases remained unmatched. The CDR3 has 11 residues. Germline CDR1 is MDHEN and CDR2 is SYDVKM. CDR3 sequence reads: CASSQGTGLFF. As DNA, the CDR3 is TGTGCCAGCAGCCAAGGGACAGGATTGTTCTTC.

This rearrangement joins TRBV27 to TRBJ2-5; 12 bases map to TRBD1. Germline values: CDR1 MNHEY, CDR2 SMNVEV (reference sequence). V shed 6 bases, J shed 5 bases, and the junction held 10 bases outside the gene matches. The CDR3 is 16 amino acids. CDR3 coding DNA: TGTGCCAGCAGGGGGACAGGGGGCTTCTCGGGGGAGACCCAGTACTTC. It is translated as CASRGTGGFSGETQYF.

This clonotype came up a few times. This chain connects TRBV5-6 to TRBJ2-4; 11 positions agree with TRBD1. The J call may be faulty, since TRBJ2-7 better matches the DNA end. The CDR3 is 17 residues long. The germline CDR1 and CDR2 sequences are SGHDT and YYEEEE. The chain's CDR3 is CASSSSRTGGSPYEQYF. The CDR3 DNA reads TGTGCCAGCAGCTCAAGTCGGACAGGGGGCTCCCCCTACGAGCAGTACTTC.

The chain links TRBV10-2 to TRBJ2-5; weak D call: TRBD1 (6 bases). Germline CDR1 is WSHSY and CDR2 is SAAADI. The CDR3 runs to 16 residues. V was trimmed by 2 bases and J by 0 bases, leaving 13 bases between them. Here the CDR3 reads CASSEPNDRYQETQYF. CDR3 DNA: TGCGCCAGCAGTGAGCCGAATGACAGGTACCAAGAGACCCAGTACTTC.

The gene calls are TRBV6-1 and TRBJ2-4; a weak D match, TRBD1 (5 bases). V dropped 6 bases and J dropped 5 bases, with 17 bases sitting between them. The V gene's germline CDR1 is MNHNS and CDR2 SASEGT. The CDR3 totals 15 residues. The CDR3 reads CASSPGHAGQNIQYF. The CDR3 nucleotides read TGTGCCAGCAGCCCTGGACACGCTGGGCAAAACATTCAGTACTTC.

This chain connects TRBV28 to TRBJ2-4; TRBD1 aligns across 7 bases. The J call may be faulty, since TRBJ2-7 better matches the DNA end. CDR1 and CDR2 from the germline V gene are MDHEN and SYDVKM. There are 14 residues in the CDR3. CDR3 region: CASSSGGIFYEQYF. The CDR3 DNA reads TGTGCCAGCAGTTCAGGGGGAATATTCTACGAGCAGTACTTC.

CDR3 bases: TGTGCCAGCAGTTTACGCGGGACAGGGGGCCCCGGGCCCCACTTCGGGTCTGAAGCTTTCTTT. Translated: CASSLRGTGGPGPHFGSEAFF. V and J are TRBV27 and TRBJ1-1, with 12 bases lining up with TRBD1. This CDR3 region has 21 residues. With V trimmed by 2 bases and J by 6 bases, 22 bases remained unmatched. Germline V gene data show CDR1 as MNHEY and CDR2 as SMNVEV (reference sequence).

The chain employs TRBV7-6 and TRBJ2-1; 7 bases agree with TRBD1. The CDR3 runs to 21 residues. Per germline, CDR1 SGHVS and CDR2 FNYEAQ. V dropped 1 base and J dropped 2; count of bases not matched to a gene: 20. CDR3 nucleotides: TGTGCCAGCAGCTTAGGGCCCCCGGGACAGACTTCACTAATAACCTACAATGAGCAGTTCTTC. Amino acids: CASSLGPPGQTSLITYNEQFF.

As DNA, the CDR3 is TGTGCCAGCAGTGCTCCCACAGATACGCAGTATTTT. Translating it yields CASSAPTDTQYF. This sequence joins TRBV6-1 and TRBJ2-3; D gene ambiguous. Germline-derived CDR1 and CDR2 are MNHNS and SASEGT. V shed 4 bases and J shed 2 bases, with 4 bases lying between them. This CDR3 contains 12 residues.

The gene calls are TRBV3-1 and TRBJ2-5; 7 bases agree with TRBD1. CDR1 LGHDT and CDR2 YNNKEL come from the germline V gene (reference sequence). There are 14 residues in the CDR3. With 1 base clipped from V and 5 bases from J, the junction kept 4 bases outside the gene matches. CDR3 sequence reads: CASSQATGRETQYF. CDR3 bases: TGTGCCAGCAGCCAAGCGACAGGGCGGGAGACCCAGTACTTC.

In its sample, this clonotype was seen once. The chain employs TRBV20-1 and TRBJ2-7; 12 nucleotides match TRBD2. The germline V gene has CDR1 DFQATT and CDR2 SNEGSKA (reference sequence). Germline trimming cut 0 bases from V and 0 bases from J; bases unmatched to any gene: 12. The CDR3 extends over 19 amino acids. The CDR3 DNA reads as TGCAGTGCTAGAGAGGACCAGCCGGGACTAGCGGGTAACTCCTACGAGCAGTACTTC. It is translated as CSAREDQPGLAGNSYEQYF.

The chain joins TRBV3-1 to TRBJ1-2, with TRBD1 matching 9 bases. Trimming removed 4 bases from V and 5 bases from J; junction bases left unmatched: 5. Per the germline V gene, CDR1 is LGHDT and CDR2 is YNNKEL (reference sequence). The CDR3 has 14 amino acids. The CDR3 DNA follows: TGTGCCAGCAGCCTTAGACAGGGGGTGTATGGCTACACCTTC. Translated: CASSLRQGVYGYTF.

This clonotype was found a few times. This chain uses TRBV28 with TRBJ2-1, with 8 nucleotides matching TRBD2. The CDR3 has 15 residues. V was clipped by 4 bases and J by 4 bases; unmatched bases: 6. Per germline, CDR1 MDHEN and CDR2 SYDVKM. This chain's CDR3 is CASSSPSGSYNEQFF. The CDR3 region has the DNA TGTGCCAGCAGTTCTCCTAGCGGGTCTTACAATGAGCAGTTCTTC.

Concerning this clonotype: At one end, the junction sequence differs from germline, possibly due to a read error. The chain employs TRBV9 and TRBJ2-5; D unresolved. The CDR3 has 12 amino acids. Germline V gene sequence: CDR1 SGDLS, CDR2 YYNGEE. CDR3 loop: CASSGNQGTQYF. CDR3 bases: TGTGCCAGCAGCGGGAACCAAGGGACCCAGTACTTC.

CDR3: CASSSGTSGHDTQQTQYF. In DNA form, the CDR3 reads TGTGCCAGCAGTTCCGGGACTAGCGGGCACGATACCCAGCAGACCCAGTACTTC. The V gene is TRBV12-3 or TRBV12-4, the J gene TRBJ2-5; TRBD2 agrees at 12 bases. Trimming removed 4 bases from V and 6 bases from J; junction bases left unmatched: 15. The CDR3 runs 18 residues.

This clonotype was counted only a few times. J is TRBJ2-1 and V is TRBV28; D uncertain. This CDR3 contains 11 residues. The germline V gene encodes CDR1 MDHEN and CDR2 SYDVKM. Trimming removed 6 bases at V and 10 bases at J, with 10 bases between. CDR3 in amino acids: CASREMTEQFF. CDR3 nucleotides: TGTGCCAGCAGAGAAATGACGGAGCAGTTCTTC. Full variable domain (missing parts from reference TRBV28 and TRBJ2-1): DVKVTQSSRYLVKRTGEKVFLECVQDMDHENMFWYRQDPGLGLRLIYFSYDVKMKEKGDIPEGYSVSREKKERFSLILESASTNQTSMYLCASREMTEQFFGPGTRLTVL.